A selection of T cell receptor beta chains follows, all from one sample in a study of T cell repertoires in cytomegalovirus infection. TCRdb itself ran the reads through MiXCR, one entry per CDR3 protein. This sample has around 740,000 distinct CDR3 sequences, with 35% to 45% found just once. The sequencing sample was made of PBMCs. The receptor source for this set is a human donor in good health (CMV status not recorded). Some clones in this sample may be carry-over from other donors' samples. The CDR3 runs from the conserved cysteine through the conserved F or W. A D gene is named only where the DNA matches it firmly. Clone size is shown for a subset of rows, as once, few, many or a class of expanded clone.

d_call,j_call,clone_size,v_call,cdr3_nt,cdr3_aa
TRBD2,TRBJ2-1,NA,TRBV7-9,TGTGCCAGCAGCTTAGGCTGGGGTTCGGCGGGAGGGAGGTCGAATGAGCAGTTCTTC,CASSLGWGSAGGRSNEQFF
NA,TRBJ2-7,few,TRBV7-8,TGTGCCAGCAGCTTAGTCTATAGGCGGGGGCTCTCCGGGGACAGGATAAACCCCTACGAGCAGTACTTC,CASSLVYRRGLSGDRINPYEQYF
NA,TRBJ2-7,NA,TRBV6-5,TGTGCCAGCAGTTGGAAGGCGGGCGACGAGCAGTACTTC,CASSWKAGDEQYF
TRBD2,TRBJ2-5,NA,TRBV7-2,TGTGCCAGCACCCCACAACCCGGGACTAGCGGAGAGACCCAGTACTTC,CASTPQPGTSGETQYF
NA,TRBJ1-4,NA,TRBV7-6,TGTGCCAGCAGCGAGGGACGGCCCTCAAATGAAAAACTGTTTTTT,CASSEGRPSNEKLFF
TRBD2,TRBJ2-7,NA,TRBV4-2,TGTGTCAGCAGCCAAACCGGGACTAGCGGCTACGAGCAGTACTTC,CVSSQTGTSGYEQYF
NA,TRBJ1-2,few,TRBV28,TGTGCCAGCAGCTCATACAGGGAGAACTATGGCTACACCTTC,CASSSYRENYGYTF
TRBD1,TRBJ2-7,NA,TRBV7-9,TGTGCCAGCAGTCAGACAGGGGTAGCCGCGTCTGGCGAGCAGTACTTC,CASSQTGVAASGEQYF
NA,TRBJ2-7,few,TRBV7-9,TGTGCCAGCAGCCCCAATGGACCTACTAACTACGAGCAGTACTTC,CASSPNGPTNYEQYF
NA,TRBJ2-2,NA,TRBV5-4,TGTGCCAGCAGCTTTGTGACAGGAGCTGGCACCGGGGAGCTGTTTTTT,CASSFVTGAGTGELFF
TRBD1,TRBJ1-1,NA,TRBV29-1,TGCAGCGTCCGGGACAGGGGGATGAACACTGAAGCTTTCTTT,CSVRDRGMNTEAFF
TRBD1,TRBJ1-1,NA,TRBV7-9,TGTGCCAGCAGCCCTGGGGGACAGCCCTGGGCAGCTTTCTTT,CASSPGGQPWAAFF
TRBD1,TRBJ2-5,NA,TRBV6-6,TGTGCCAGCAACAGGGGGCAAGAGACCCAGTACTTC,CASNRGQETQYF
NA,TRBJ2-2,NA,TRBV28,TGTGCCAGCAGTTTTGGGGGGCAGTTTCTCGGGGAGCTGTTTTTT,CASSFGGQFLGELFF
NA,TRBJ2-3,few,TRBV7-2,TGTGCCAGCAGCTTAGAATTGAGGGGAGGATTAGATACGCAGTATTTT,CASSLELRGGLDTQYF
NA,TRBJ2-1,NA,TRBV18,TGTGCCAGCTCACCACCTTTAGCTTCCCTGTACAATGAGCAGTTCTTC,CASSPPLASLYNEQFF
TRBD1,TRBJ1-2,NA,TRBV5-4,TGTGCCAGCAGCTTCGACAGGACAGGACGAGGCTACACCTTC,CASSFDRTGRGYTF
NA,TRBJ1-2,NA,TRBV5-6,TGTGCCAGCAGCTTCTGGTACCGACAGTTCTATGGCTACACCTTC,CASSFWYRQFYGYTF
TRBD2,TRBJ2-1,few,TRBV2,TGTGCCAGCAGTGAGGGAGGGGTTATCTACAATGAGCAGTTCTTC,CASSEGGVIYNEQFF
TRBD2,TRBJ2-1,many,TRBV9,TGTGCCAGCAGCCCCCAATTGGCGGGGGGGCCCAATGAGCAGTTCTTC,CASSPQLAGGPNEQFF
NA,TRBJ2-1,NA,TRBV27,TGTGCCAGCAGCACATCCCCAGCGGGTAATGAGCAGTTCTTC,CASSTSPAGNEQFF
NA,TRBJ2-1,NA,TRBV20-1,TGCAGTGCTAGAGAGGGAGCGATTGAGCAGTTCTTC,CSAREGAIEQFF
TRBD2,TRBJ2-2,few,TRBV7-8,TGTGCCAGCAGCGCCACTAGCGGGGGTGGCACCGGGGAGCTGTTTTTT,CASSATSGGGTGELFF
NA,TRBJ1-5,once,TRBV7-9,TGTGCCAGCAGCTCCGGAGCAGTTAATAGCAATCAGCCCCAGCATTTT,CASSSGAVNSNQPQHF
NA,TRBJ1-4,NA,TRBV28,TGTGCCAGCAGGCCAGGGGTCTCCACTAATGAAAAACTGTTTTTT,CASRPGVSTNEKLFF
NA,TRBJ2-7,many,TRBV7-6,TGTGCCAGCAGCCCTACCTCGGACGGCGAGCAGTACTTC,CASSPTSDGEQYF
TRBD2,TRBJ2-3,few,TRBV19,TGTGCCAGTAGTCGCGGGGCTAGCGGGTTCACAGATACGCAGTATTTT,CASSRGASGFTDTQYF
TRBD2,TRBJ2-1,NA,TRBV2,TGTGCCAGCCAAAGCGGGGCTAGCGGGAGTAATGAGCAGTTCTTC,CASQSGASGSNEQFF
NA,TRBJ2-3,NA,TRBV4-2,TGTGCCAGCAGCCAAGAAGCTGCGGCCCCTATGGAGCAGTATTTT,CASSQEAAAPMEQYF
NA,TRBJ2-2,NA,TRBV6-5,TGTGCCAGCACTAGAGGGGACACCGGGGAGCTGTTTTTT,CASTRGDTGELFF
NA,TRBJ2-7,many,TRBV6-5,TGTGCCAGCAGCTACGGATTCTCCTACGAGCAGTACTTC,CASSYGFSYEQYF
TRBD2,TRBJ2-3,many,TRBV10-3,TGTGCCATCAGCGATACCCTAGCGGGACCTAGCACAGATACGCAGTATTTT,CAISDTLAGPSTDTQYF
NA,TRBJ1-4,NA,TRBV20-1,TGCAGTGCTAGAGATCTAGGGGAAGGGGCTAATGAAAAACTGTTTTTT,CSARDLGEGANEKLFF
NA,TRBJ2-2,NA,TRBV5-5,TGTGCCAGCAGCTTGGATCCGGTCGGGGAGCTGTTTTTT,CASSLDPVGELFF
TRBD2,TRBJ2-4,many,TRBV7-2,TGTGCCAGCAGCTCTGCTAGCGGGGCCAAAAACATTCAGTACTTC,CASSSASGAKNIQYF
NA,TRBJ1-5,NA,TRBV28,TGTGCCAGCAGTGGGCCCGACAGGAGAGGACAGCCCCAGCATTTT,CASSGPDRRGQPQHF
TRBD2,TRBJ2-3,NA,TRBV28,TGTGCCAGCAGGACGTTAGCGGGAGGCACAGATACGCAGTATTTT,CASRTLAGGTDTQYF
NA,TRBJ2-1,few,TRBV19,TGTGCCAGTAGTATTGGAACCGGGACGCCGAATGAGCAGTTCTTC,CASSIGTGTPNEQFF
NA,TRBJ2-1,NA,TRBV7-2,TGTGCCACGGGGGAACAGGAGGACTACAATGAGCAGTTCTTC,CATGEQEDYNEQFF
NA,TRBJ1-5,many,TRBV6-2/TRBV6-3,TGTGCCAGCAGTGCCGCAGGGATAGCAGGGCAGCCCCAGCATTTT,CASSAAGIAGQPQHF
NA,TRBJ2-1,NA,TRBV5-6,TGTGCCAGCAGCTTTTTGCGTGGGGATGAGCAGTTCTTC,CASSFLRGDEQFF
NA,TRBJ2-1,NA,TRBV4-2,TGTGCCAGCAGCCAAGATCCAGGGGGGAACAATGAGCAGTTCTTC,CASSQDPGGNNEQFF
NA,TRBJ1-2,NA,TRBV30,TGTGCCTGGAATGGGGGGAGTGGCTATGGCTACACCTTC,CAWNGGSGYGYTF
TRBD2,TRBJ2-1,many,TRBV7-8,TGTGCCAGCAGCTTACGCAGGACTAGCGGGAGTAACAATGAGCAGTTCTTC,CASSLRRTSGSNNEQFF
TRBD2,TRBJ2-7,many,TRBV7-8,TGTGCCAGCAGCAACCAAATCACTAGCGGAAGAAACTACGAGCAGTACTTC,CASSNQITSGRNYEQYF
TRBD2,TRBJ2-1,few,TRBV7-8,TGTGCCAGCGCCCGGGCTAGCGGGGGGCCTAGCTCCTACAATGAGCAGTTCTTC,CASARASGGPSSYNEQFF
NA,TRBJ1-6,NA,TRBV12-3/TRBV12-4,TGTGCCAGCACACGCCGGAGGGGGGATAATTCACCCCTCCACTTT,CASTRRRGDNSPLHF
NA,TRBJ2-1,few,TRBV7-6,TGTGCCAGCAGCCGGGGCTCAGGTGAGCAGTTCTTC,CASSRGSGEQFF
TRBD2,TRBJ2-2,NA,TRBV12-3/TRBV12-4,TGTGCCAGCAGTTCGGGACTAGCGGGAGGTCCCACCGGGGAGCTGTTTTTT,CASSSGLAGGPTGELFF
NA,TRBJ1-5,few,TRBV6-1,TGTGCCAGCAGTGAAATGGGGCAGCAGCCCCAGCATTTT,CASSEMGQQPQHF
NA,TRBJ2-1,NA,TRBV15,TGTGCCACCAGGTCAGTGACAGGCATTGGACATGAGCAGTTCTTC,CATRSVTGIGHEQFF
NA,TRBJ2-1,NA,TRBV7-8,TGTGCCAGCAGCTTCCTCGGGGAGGGGGAGCACAATGAGCCGTTCTTC,CASSFLGEGEHNEPFF
NA,TRBJ2-2,NA,TRBV2,TGTGCCAGCAGACATGACAGCGCGAACACCGGGGAGCTGTTTTTT,CASRHDSANTGELFF
TRBD2,TRBJ2-4,many,TRBV7-2,TGTGCCAGCAGCTTTTATGCTAGCGGGGGGGCGTCCAAAAACATTCAGTACTTC,CASSFYASGGASKNIQYF
NA,TRBJ2-5,few,TRBV27,TGTGCCAGCAGTTTAATTCCCCCGCGGGTCTGGAGTAGTAGGGAGACCCAGTACTTC,CASSLIPPRVWSSRETQYF
TRBD2,TRBJ2-1,few,TRBV20-1,TGCAGTGCTGAGGCTAGCGGGAGGGCCGGGACGGTCAATGAGCAGTTCTTC,CSAEASGRAGTVNEQFF
TRBD2,TRBJ2-1,few,TRBV7-6,TGTGCCAGCAGCTTGGGGGGGGAAAGGAATGAGCAGTTCTTC,CASSLGGERNEQFF
NA,TRBJ2-7,few,TRBV6-6,TGTGCCAGCAGTTACTCGTCAGGTGCCGAGCAGTACTTC,CASSYSSGAEQYF
NA,TRBJ2-7,NA,TRBV24-1,TGTGCCACCAGTGATTTCGACAGTTACGAGCAGTACTTC,CATSDFDSYEQYF
TRBD1,TRBJ1-1,NA,TRBV28,TGTGCCAGCAGTCCTCCGGGGGCAGGGGGCACTGAAGCTTTCTTT,CASSPPGAGGTEAFF